These 9 T cell receptor beta chains originate from one sample sequenced in a study of post-analysis software for immune sequencing data. Points from the study as a whole: Five TRBV segments were significantly more frequent in patients than in controls. TRBV5-6, TRBV5-1 and TRBV20-1 were among these segments.

These TCRs are of unknown antigen specificity. Unique molecular identifiers tagged the TCR beta cDNA libraries. TCRdb called the PCR reads again in MiXCR, with one record for every CDR3 protein. The sample has 650,000 to 850,000 distinct CDR3 sequences, about 45% seen once. The specimen was blood. These receptors were taken from a girl between 5 and 17 years old with multiple sclerosis.

The rearrangement joins TRBV20-1 to TRBJ2-5, with D perhaps matching TRBD2 (6 bases). V was trimmed by 3 bases and J by 3 bases, leaving 14 bases between them. The CDR3 runs to 14 residues. In germline, CDR1 is DFQATT, CDR2 SNEGSKA (reference sequence). DNA of the CDR3: TGCAGTGCTAGGCTCCCCGGGGGAGAAGAGACCCAGTACTTC. Amino acids: CSARLPGGEETQYF.

This clonotype has more than one count but fewer than ten. The chain recombines TRBV25-1 with TRBJ1-2; 11 nucleotides align to TRBD1. The CDR3 contains 14 residues. Germline V gene sequence: CDR1 MGHDK, CDR2 SYGVNS. Trimming took 4 bases from V and 7 from J; bases not matched to a gene: 5. The CDR3, as DNA: TGTGCCAGCAGTGCCCCCGGGACAGGGGGTGGCTACACCTTC. Protein product: CASSAPGTGGGYTF.

This chain uses TRBV7-9 with TRBJ2-7; 11 bases align to TRBD1. The V gene's germline CDR1 is SEHNR and CDR2 FQNEAQ (reference sequence). The CDR3 is 15 amino acids. The junction had 3 bases not matched to a gene; V was cut back by 1 base and J by 4 bases. CDR3 nucleotide sequence: TGTGCCAGCAGCTTAGGGGACAGGGGGAGGTACGAGCAGTACTTC. Its translation is CASSLGDRGRYEQYF. Based on the CDR3 plus reference TRBV7-9 and TRBJ2-7, the full variable domain is DTGVSQNPRHKITKRGQNVTFRCDPISEHNRLYWYRQTLGQGPEFLTYFQNEAQLEKSRLLSDRFSAERPKGSFSTLEIQRTEQGDSAMYLCASSLGDRGRYEQYFGPGTRLTVT.

V and J are TRBV20-1 and TRBJ2-6, with 8 nucleotides matching TRBD2. Germline V gives CDR1 DFQATT, CDR2 SNEGSKA (reference sequence). The CDR3 has 16 residues. V trimming: 0 bases; J trimming: 1 base; junction bases outside the gene matches: 2. This chain's CDR3 is CSARDSGGSGANVLTF. In DNA, the CDR3 is TGCAGTGCTAGAGACTCGGGGGGGTCTGGGGCCAACGTCCTGACTTTC.

The V and J genes are TRBV7-2 and TRBJ2-2; 8 bases map to TRBD2. The CDR3 sequence is 16 residues long. Trimming took 0 bases from V and 4 from J; bases not matched to a gene: 4. Per the germline V gene, CDR1 is SGHTA and CDR2 is FQGNSA. CDR3 sequence: CASSLALSGSTGELFF. As DNA, the CDR3 is TGTGCCAGCAGCTTAGCCTTGAGCGGGAGCACCGGGGAGCTGTTTTTT. The whole variable domain, remainder taken from reference TRBV7-2 and TRBJ2-2, is GAGVSQSPSNKVTEKGKDVELRCDPISGHTALYWYRQSLGQGLEFLIYFQGNSAPDKSGLPSDRFSAERTGGSVSTLTIQRTQQEDSAVYLCASSLALSGSTGELFFGEGSRLTVL.

This clonotype has only a few counts. The chain combines TRBV7-3 with TRBJ2-1; 11 nucleotides match TRBD2. Germline CDR1 SGHTA, CDR2 FQGTGA. The CDR3 runs to 13 residues. With 5 bases clipped from V and 10 bases from J, the junction kept 4 bases outside the gene matches. The CDR3 is CASSRSGRGEQFF. The CDR3 DNA reads TGTGCCAGCAGCCGTAGCGGGAGGGGAGAGCAGTTCTTC.

The table lists this clonotype with a few counts. J is TRBJ2-5 and V is TRBV20-1; 8 bases fit TRBD2. V was clipped by 2 bases and J by 5 bases; unmatched bases: 7. The CDR3 totals 14 residues. CDR1 and CDR2 (germline): DFQATT, SNEGSKA (reference sequence). CDR3 in DNA: TGCAGTGCTAGACCACGACTAGCGTTGGAGACCCAGTACTTC. It encodes CSARPRLALETQYF.

This chain connects TRBV7-2 to TRBJ2-7, with TRBD2 matching over 7 bases. Unmatched junction bases numbered 7, after V lost 5 bases and J lost 3 bases. This CDR3 spans 14 amino acids. From germline, CDR1 is SGHTA and CDR2 FQGNSA. The CDR3 sequence: CASSRAGKLYEQYF. The CDR3 DNA sequence: TGTGCCAGCAGCAGAGCGGGAAAACTCTACGAGCAGTACTTC.

The chain is built from TRBV4-1 and TRBJ2-7; TRBD1 or TRBD2 may be the D gene (5 bases each). The germline gives CDR1 MGHRA, CDR2 YSYEKL. V was clipped by 0 bases and J by 2 bases, with 11 bases between them. The CDR3 is 15 residues long. This chain's CDR3 is CASSQDAGRTYEQYF. Written as DNA, the CDR3 is TGCGCCAGCAGCCAAGATGCAGGGAGAACCTACGAGCAGTACTTC.